Listed here are 17 T cell receptor beta chains from one sample, sequenced in a study of blood T cell repertoires in COVID-19. Sequencing was performed with immunoSEQ multiplex PCR; in TCRdb, only in-frame clones are kept and a portion is missing. This sample has almost 300,000 clones, with roughly 90% found just once. Material for sequencing was peripheral blood. The receptors come from a woman in her 30s with COVID-19, enrolled during active disease.

This clone was seen a few times. The rearrangement joins TRBV5-1 to TRBJ2-7, with D unresolved. Looked up from germline, CDR1 is SGHRS and CDR2 is YFSETQ. V was clipped by 6 bases and J by 1 base, with 17 bases between them. CDR3 size: 15 residues. The CDR3 is CASNRDNFFSYEQYF. The CDR3 nucleotides read TGCGCCAGCAACCGCGACAACTTCTTTTCCTACGAGCAGTACTTC. Complete variable domain (other parts from reference TRBV5-1 and TRBJ2-7): KAGVTQTPRYLIKTRGQQVTLSCSPISGHRSVSWYQQTPGQGLQFLFEYFSETQRNKGNFPGRFSGRQFSNSRSEMNVSTLELGDSALYLCASNRDNFFSYEQYFGPGTRLTVT.

The chain uses TRBV6-5 and TRBJ2-1; D unclear. V was shortened by 5 bases and J by 11 bases, with 16 bases between the two germline ends. Per germline, CDR1 MNHEY and CDR2 SVGAGI. CDR3 length: 13 residues. The DNA for the CDR3 is TGTGCCAGCAGTCCTAGGCGGCTCGCCAAGCAGTTCTTC. Protein sequence: CASSPRRLAKQFF.

The chain couples TRBV19 to TRBJ2-3; TRBD2 matches 9 bases. V shed 6 bases and J 6 bases; nucleotides not matched to a gene: 7. The length of the CDR3 is 14 residues. In germline, CDR1 is LNHDA, CDR2 SQIVND (reference sequence). This CDR3 is CASRASGVVDTQYF. The CDR3 bases are TGTGCCAGTAGGGCTAGCGGGGTCGTCGATACGCAGTATTTT.

This chain uses TRBV5-1 with TRBJ1-2, with D unresolved. Germline CDR1 SGHRS, CDR2 YFSETQ. Trimming stripped 4 bases from V and 7 bases from J, with 17 bases between. The CDR3 spans 14 residues. CDR3 amino acids: CASSLPRDSSGYTF. For the CDR3, the DNA is TGCGCCAGCAGCCTGCCGCGGGATTCTAGTGGCTACACCTTC.

This clone appeared a single time. The genes are TRBV27 and TRBJ1-2; 7 bases match TRBD1. Trimming at V came to 5 bases and at J to 4 bases, leaving 13 bases not matched to a gene. The CDR3 has 16 amino acids. From germline, CDR1 is MNHEY and CDR2 SMNVEV (reference sequence). The CDR3 DNA reads TGTGCCAGCAGTCCCCGACAGGGTAATTGGGGCTATGGCTACACCTTC. Its translation: CASSPRQGNWGYGYTF.

The chain couples TRBV18 to TRBJ1-2; TRBD1 matches 8 bases. Trimming cost V 6 bases and J 3 bases; bases outside gene matches: 3. CDR3 length: 13 amino acids. The germline V gene encodes CDR1 KGHSH and CDR2 LQKENI. CDR3 region: CASSQGADYGYTF. In nucleotides, the CDR3 is TGTGCCAGCTCGCAGGGGGCTGACTATGGCTACACCTTC.

The chain links TRBV6-5 to TRBJ1-1, with TRBD1 as a possible D gene (6 bases). This CDR3 region has 16 residues. V was pared by 4 bases and J by 1 base, with 16 bases between. CDR1 MNHEY and CDR2 SVGAGI come from the germline V gene. In DNA, the CDR3 is TGTGCCAGCAGTTTCCGTGGAAGGGGGTGGAACACTGAAGCTTTCTTT. This codes for CASSFRGRGWNTEAFF.

J is TRBJ2-2 and V is TRBV7-6, with TRBD1 as a possible D gene (6 bases). V shed 5 bases and J shed 0 bases, with 13 bases lying between them. The germline CDR1 and CDR2 sequences are SGHVS and FNYEAQ. The CDR3 contains 16 residues. CDR3 bases: TGTGCCAGCAGCCAAGCAGGGACAACGAACACCGGGGAGCTGTTTTTT. It specifies CASSQAGTTNTGELFF.

This chain links TRBV7-6 with TRBJ1-1, with 9 nucleotides matching TRBD1. This CDR3 contains 15 residues. CDR1 is SGHVS, CDR2 FNYEAQ, per germline. The V gene end was trimmed by 1 base and the J gene end by 4 bases; junction bases not matched to a gene: 4. CDR3 sequence reads: CASSLGGTGFTEAFF. Written as DNA, the CDR3 is TGTGCCAGCAGCTTAGGGGGGACAGGGTTCACTGAAGCTTTCTTT.

The chain is built from TRBV27 and TRBJ1-2, with unresolved D. The CDR3 covers 14 residues. Germline lookup yields CDR1 MNHEY and CDR2 SMNVEV (reference sequence). Trimming took 5 bases from V and 8 from J, leaving 18 bases between them. DNA for the CDR3: TGTGCCAGCAGTCCCCTTACGCACCTCAGGGGCTACACCTTC. Amino acid sequence: CASSPLTHLRGYTF.

The chain couples TRBV5-4 to TRBJ1-1, with 10 bases aligning to TRBD1. From germline, CDR1 is SGHNT and CDR2 YYREEE (reference sequence). CDR3 length: 17 residues. Trimming cost V 4 bases and J 1 base; bases outside gene matches: 10. DNA for the CDR3: TGTGCCAGCAGCCTTCCCGGGACAGGGGTTGCGAACACTGAAGCTTTCTTT. Protein: CASSLPGTGVANTEAFF.

The V and J genes are TRBV5-6 and TRBJ2-5; D might be TRBD2 (5 bases). V was pared by 1 base and J by 2 bases, with 12 bases between. Germline V gene sequence: CDR1 SGHDT, CDR2 YYEEEE. The length of the CDR3 is 15 residues. The DNA for the CDR3 is TGTGCCAGCAGCTTGTACGGGGTCGCTCAAGAGACCCAGTACTTC. Encoded protein: CASSLYGVAQETQYF.

This chain connects TRBV11-2 to TRBJ2-5; the D gene is possibly TRBD2 (6 bases). The CDR3 is 15 residues long. In germline, CDR1 is SGHAT, CDR2 FQNNGV. V lost 5 bases and J 0 bases, leaving 13 bases between the germline ends. CDR3 bases: TGTGCCAGCAGCGGAATCCGGGACTACCAAGAGACCCAGTACTTC. Translation gives CASSGIRDYQETQYF.

The CDR3 reads CASSADRGRPQHF. The CDR3 DNA reads as TGTGCCAGCAGCGCGGACAGGGGAAGGCCCCAGCATTTT. The chain has TRBV2 and TRBJ1-5; 9 bases map to TRBD1. The CDR3 is 13 residues long. In germline, CDR1 is SNHLY, CDR2 FYNNEI. V lost 6 bases and J lost 9; bases outside the gene matches: 6.

The J gene is TRBJ1-1, the V gene TRBV4-1, with TRBD1 matching 11 bases. Germline lookup yields CDR1 MGHRA and CDR2 YSYEKL. The V segment lost 5 bases and the J segment 8 bases; nucleotides outside the gene matches: 7. This CDR3 comprises 14 residues. The CDR3 reads CASSGQGARVEAFF. CDR3 coding DNA: TGCGCCAGCAGCGGACAGGGGGCGCGAGTAGAAGCTTTCTTT.

This chain connects TRBV5-4 to TRBJ1-3; no firm D call. Trimming stripped 3 bases from V and 4 bases from J, with 8 bases between. The germline V gene encodes CDR1 SGHNT and CDR2 YYREEE (reference sequence). CDR3 length equals 13 residues. DNA for the CDR3: TGTGCCAGCAGCTCGGGGTTAGGAAACACCATATATTTT. Its protein is CASSSGLGNTIYF.

The chain recombines TRBV11-2 with TRBJ1-3; D is ambiguous. Germline V gene lookup returns CDR1 SGHAT and CDR2 FQNNGV. This CDR3 is 16 amino acids long. V dropped 0 bases and J dropped 0 bases, with 9 bases sitting between them. The CDR3, as DNA: TGTGCCAGCAGCTTAGATCGGGTCAGCTCTGGAAACACCATATATTTT. Amino acid sequence: CASSLDRVSSGNTIYF.